The T cell receptor (beta chain) under discussion was sequenced for a study of cytomegalovirus exposure and HLA in healthy donors. Data came from immunoSEQ multiplex PCR; TCRdb stores just in-frame clones and leaves some out. The data hold about 280,000 clones, with roughly 90% observed a single time. The junction had 12 bases not matched to a gene; V was cut back by 8 bases and J by 3 bases. CDR1 MNHNY and CDR2 SVGAGI come from the germline V gene (reference sequence). This CDR3 has 15 amino acids. The sequenced sample was PBMCs. The genes are TRBV6-6 and TRBJ2-7; the match to TRBD2 covers 8 bases. The source is a young woman in good health and CMV-seronegative. The CDR3 region is CASSTGSGDFYEQYF. CDR3 nucleotides: TGTGCCAGCTCTACGGGTAGCGGGGATTTCTACGAGCAGTACTTC.